Given below is one T cell receptor beta chain in context. These data come from a study of T cells in Graves' hyperthyroidism and ophthalmopathy. This sample holds PBMCs from roughly 10 ml fresh peripheral blood. Amplification yielded TCR beta CDR3 regions, with RNA transcripts as the source. HTBI primers drove first-round RT-PCR of the TCR CDR3. TCRdb processed the multiplex PCR reads anew with MiXCR; each CDR3 protein has one entry. The sample holds about 350,000 distinct CDR3 sequences; roughly 13% are singletons and the top ten take about 26%. The sequence derives from a woman aged 25 to 39 with Graves' hyperthyroidism. Material: blood.

DNA for the CDR3: TGTGCCACGACCGGGACAGGGCCGTTTCCCCTCCACTTT. Protein product: CATTGTGPFPLHF. V is TRBV28 and J is TRBJ1-6, with 9 bases aligning to TRBD1. CDR3 size: 13 residues. Germline V gene lookup returns CDR1 MDHEN and CDR2 SYDVKM. V lost 10 bases, J lost 13 bases, and 11 bases stayed unmatched.